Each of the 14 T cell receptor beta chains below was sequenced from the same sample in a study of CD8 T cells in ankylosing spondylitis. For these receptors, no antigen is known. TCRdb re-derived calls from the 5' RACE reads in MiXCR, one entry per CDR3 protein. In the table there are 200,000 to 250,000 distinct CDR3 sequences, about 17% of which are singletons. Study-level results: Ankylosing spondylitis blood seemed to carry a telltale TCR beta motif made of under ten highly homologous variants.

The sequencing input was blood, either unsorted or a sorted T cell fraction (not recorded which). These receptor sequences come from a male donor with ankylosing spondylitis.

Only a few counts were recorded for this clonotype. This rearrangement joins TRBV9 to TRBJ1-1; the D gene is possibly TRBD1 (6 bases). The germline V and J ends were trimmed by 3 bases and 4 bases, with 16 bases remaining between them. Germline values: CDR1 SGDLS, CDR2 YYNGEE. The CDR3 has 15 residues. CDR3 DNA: TGTGCCAGCAGCGCTTTAACAGGGATGGGCACTGAAGCTTTCTTT. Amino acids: CASSALTGMGTEAFF.

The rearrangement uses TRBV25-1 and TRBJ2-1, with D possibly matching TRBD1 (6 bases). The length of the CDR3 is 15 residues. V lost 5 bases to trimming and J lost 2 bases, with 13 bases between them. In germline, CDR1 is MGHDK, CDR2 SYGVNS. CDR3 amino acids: CASSKTGDPYNEQFF. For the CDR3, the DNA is TGTGCCAGCAGTAAGACAGGAGATCCCTACAATGAGCAGTTCTTC.

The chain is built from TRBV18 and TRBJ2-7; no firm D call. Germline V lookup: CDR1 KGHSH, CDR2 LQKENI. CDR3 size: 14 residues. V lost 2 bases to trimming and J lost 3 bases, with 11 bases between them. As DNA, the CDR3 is TGTGCCAGCTCACCAAGTCCCGTCAGCTACGAGCAGTACTTC. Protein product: CASSPSPVSYEQYF.

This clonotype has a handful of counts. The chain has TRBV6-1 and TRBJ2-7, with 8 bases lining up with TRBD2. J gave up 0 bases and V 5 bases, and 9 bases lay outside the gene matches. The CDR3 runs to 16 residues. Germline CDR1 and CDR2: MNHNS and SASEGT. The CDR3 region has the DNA TGTGCCAGCAGTCCAACTACTAGCGGCCACTCCTACGAGCAGTACTTC. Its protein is CASSPTTSGHSYEQYF.

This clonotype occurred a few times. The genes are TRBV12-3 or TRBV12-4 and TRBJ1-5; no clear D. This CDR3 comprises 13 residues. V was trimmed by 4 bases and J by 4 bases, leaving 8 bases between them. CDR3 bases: TGTGCCAGCAGTTCTTCCAGGAATCAGCCCCAGCATTTT. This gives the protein CASSSSRNQPQHF.

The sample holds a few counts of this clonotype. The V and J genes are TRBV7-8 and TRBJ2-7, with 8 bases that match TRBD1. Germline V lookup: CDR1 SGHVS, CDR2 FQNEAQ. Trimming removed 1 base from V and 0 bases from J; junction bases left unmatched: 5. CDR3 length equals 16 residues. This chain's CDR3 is CASSLGVTGVSYEQYF. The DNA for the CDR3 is TGTGCCAGCAGCTTAGGTGTGACAGGGGTCTCCTACGAGCAGTACTTC. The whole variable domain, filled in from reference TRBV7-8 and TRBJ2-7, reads GAGVSQSPRYKVAKRGQDVALRCDPISGHVSLFWYQQALGQGPEFLTYFQNEAQLDKSGLPSDRFFAERPEGSVSTLKIQRTQQEDSAVYLCASSLGVTGVSYEQYFGPGTRLTVT.

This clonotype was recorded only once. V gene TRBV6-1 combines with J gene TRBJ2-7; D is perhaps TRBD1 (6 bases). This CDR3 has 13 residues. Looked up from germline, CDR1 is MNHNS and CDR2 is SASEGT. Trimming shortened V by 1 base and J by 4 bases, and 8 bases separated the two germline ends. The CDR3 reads CASSEGQEYEQYF. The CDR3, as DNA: TGTGCCAGCAGTGAAGGACAGGAGTACGAGCAGTACTTC.

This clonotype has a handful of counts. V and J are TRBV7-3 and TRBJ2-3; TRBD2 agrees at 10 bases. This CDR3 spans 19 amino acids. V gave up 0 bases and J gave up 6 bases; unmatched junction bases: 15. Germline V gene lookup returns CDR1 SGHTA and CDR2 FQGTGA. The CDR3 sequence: CASSLTGTGYLAGEDTQYF. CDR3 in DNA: TGTGCCAGCAGCTTAACGGGGACAGGATACCTAGCGGGAGAGGATACGCAGTATTTT.

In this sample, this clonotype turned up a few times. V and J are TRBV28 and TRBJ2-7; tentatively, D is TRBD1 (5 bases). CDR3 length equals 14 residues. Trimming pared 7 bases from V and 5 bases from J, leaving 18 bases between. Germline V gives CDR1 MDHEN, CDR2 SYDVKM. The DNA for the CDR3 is TGTGCCAGCATCCGTTATCGGTGGGGCCACGAGCAGTACTTC. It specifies CASIRYRWGHEQYF.

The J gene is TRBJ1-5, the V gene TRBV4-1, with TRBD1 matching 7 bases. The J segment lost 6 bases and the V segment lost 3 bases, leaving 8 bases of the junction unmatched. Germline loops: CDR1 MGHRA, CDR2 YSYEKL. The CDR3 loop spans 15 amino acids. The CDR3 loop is CASSQETGIGQPQHF. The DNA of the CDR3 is TGCGCCAGCAGCCAGGAGACAGGGATCGGTCAGCCCCAGCATTTT.

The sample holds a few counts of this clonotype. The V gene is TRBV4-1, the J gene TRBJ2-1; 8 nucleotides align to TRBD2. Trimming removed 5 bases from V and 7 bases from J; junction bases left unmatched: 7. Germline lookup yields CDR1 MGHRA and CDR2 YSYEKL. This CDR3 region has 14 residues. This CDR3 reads CASSSGGSGNEQFF. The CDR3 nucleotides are TGCGCCAGCAGCAGCGGGGGCTCGGGGAATGAGCAGTTCTTC.

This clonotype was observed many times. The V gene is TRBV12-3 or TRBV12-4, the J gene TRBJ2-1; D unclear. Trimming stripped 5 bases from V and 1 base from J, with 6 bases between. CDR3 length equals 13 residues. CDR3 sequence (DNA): TGTGCCAGCAGTGCCGGTTCCTACAATGAGCAGTTCTTC. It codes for CASSAGSYNEQFF.

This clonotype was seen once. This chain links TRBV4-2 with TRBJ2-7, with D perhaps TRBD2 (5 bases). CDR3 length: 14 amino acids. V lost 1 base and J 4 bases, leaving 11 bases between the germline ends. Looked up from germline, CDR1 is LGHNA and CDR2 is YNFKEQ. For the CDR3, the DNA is TGTGCCAGCAGCCAAGTCGTTAGCGAGTACGAGCAGTACTTC. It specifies CASSQVVSEYEQYF.

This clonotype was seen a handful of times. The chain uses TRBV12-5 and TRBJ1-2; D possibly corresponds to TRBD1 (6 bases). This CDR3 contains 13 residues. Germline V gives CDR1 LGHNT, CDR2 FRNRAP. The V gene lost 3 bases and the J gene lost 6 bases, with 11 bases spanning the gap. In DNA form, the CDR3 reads TGTGCTAGTGGTTTACCGACAGGCCATGGCTACACCTTC. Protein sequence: CASGLPTGHGYTF.